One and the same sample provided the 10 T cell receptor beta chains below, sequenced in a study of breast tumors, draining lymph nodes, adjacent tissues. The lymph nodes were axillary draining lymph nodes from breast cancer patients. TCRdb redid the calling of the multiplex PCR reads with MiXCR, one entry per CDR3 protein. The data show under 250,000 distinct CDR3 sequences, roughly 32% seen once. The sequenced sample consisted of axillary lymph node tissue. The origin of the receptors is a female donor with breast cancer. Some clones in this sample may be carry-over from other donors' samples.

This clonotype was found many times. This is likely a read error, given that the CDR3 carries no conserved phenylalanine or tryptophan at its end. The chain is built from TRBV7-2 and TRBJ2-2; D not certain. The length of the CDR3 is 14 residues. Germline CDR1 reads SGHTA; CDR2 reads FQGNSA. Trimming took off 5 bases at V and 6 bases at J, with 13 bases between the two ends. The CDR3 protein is CASSRPRWPGELFY. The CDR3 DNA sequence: TGTGCCAGCAGCCGCCCTAGGTGGCCCGGGGAGCTGTTTTAT.

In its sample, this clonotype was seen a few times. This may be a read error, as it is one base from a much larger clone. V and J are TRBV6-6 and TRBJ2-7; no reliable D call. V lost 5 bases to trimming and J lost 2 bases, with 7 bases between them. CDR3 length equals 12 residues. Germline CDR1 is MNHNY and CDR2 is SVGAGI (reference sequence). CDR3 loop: CASSHDAYEQYF. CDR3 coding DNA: TGTGCCAGCAGTCACGATGCCTACGAGCAGTACTTC.

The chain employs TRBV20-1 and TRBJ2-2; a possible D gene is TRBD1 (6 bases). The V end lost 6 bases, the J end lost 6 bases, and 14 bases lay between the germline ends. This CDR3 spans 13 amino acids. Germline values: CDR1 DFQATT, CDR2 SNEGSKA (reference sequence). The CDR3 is CSAPGVGPGELFF. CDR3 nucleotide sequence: TGCAGTGCCCCAGGGGTCGGGCCCGGGGAGCTGTTTTTT.

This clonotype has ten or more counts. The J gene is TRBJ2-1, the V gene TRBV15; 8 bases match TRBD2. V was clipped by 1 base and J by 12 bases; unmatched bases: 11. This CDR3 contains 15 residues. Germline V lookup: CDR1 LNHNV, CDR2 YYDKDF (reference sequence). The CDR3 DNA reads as TGTGCCACCAGCAGAGCTACGGGAGGGGGGGTCGGGCAGTTCTTC. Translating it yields CATSRATGGGVGQFF.

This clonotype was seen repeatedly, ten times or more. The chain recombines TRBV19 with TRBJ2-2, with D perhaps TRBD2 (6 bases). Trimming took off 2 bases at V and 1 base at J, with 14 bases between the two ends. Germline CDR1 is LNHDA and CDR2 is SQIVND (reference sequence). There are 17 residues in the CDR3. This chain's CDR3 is CASSISAGRMNTGELFF. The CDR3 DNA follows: TGTGCCAGTAGTATAAGCGCGGGGCGGATGAACACCGGGGAGCTGTTTTTT.

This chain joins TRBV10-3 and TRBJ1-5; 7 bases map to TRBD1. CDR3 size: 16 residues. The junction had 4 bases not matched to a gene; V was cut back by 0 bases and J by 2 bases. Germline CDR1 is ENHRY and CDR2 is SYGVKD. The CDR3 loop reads CAISESTGTRNQPQHF. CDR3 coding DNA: TGTGCCATCAGTGAGTCGACAGGGACGCGCAATCAGCCCCAGCATTTT.

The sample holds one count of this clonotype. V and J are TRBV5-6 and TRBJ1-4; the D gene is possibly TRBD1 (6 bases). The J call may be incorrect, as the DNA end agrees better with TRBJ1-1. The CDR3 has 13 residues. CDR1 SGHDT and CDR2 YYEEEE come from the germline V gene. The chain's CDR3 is CASSLAGGLEAFF. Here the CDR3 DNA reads TGTGCCAGCAGCTTGGCCGGGGGGCTAGAAGCTTTCTTT.

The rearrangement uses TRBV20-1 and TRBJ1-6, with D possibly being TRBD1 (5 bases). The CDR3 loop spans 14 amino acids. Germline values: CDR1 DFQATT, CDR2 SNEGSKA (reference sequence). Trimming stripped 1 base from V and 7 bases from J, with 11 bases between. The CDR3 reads CSARGPGWNSPLHF. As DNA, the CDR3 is TGCAGTGCTAGAGGTCCAGGGTGGAATTCACCCCTCCACTTT.

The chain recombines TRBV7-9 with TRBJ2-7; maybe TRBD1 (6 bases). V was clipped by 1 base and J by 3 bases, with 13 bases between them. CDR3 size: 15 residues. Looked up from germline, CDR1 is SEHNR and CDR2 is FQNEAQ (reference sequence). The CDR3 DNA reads TGTGCCAGCAGCTTAGAGCCCGGACAGTTCTACGAGCAGTACTTC. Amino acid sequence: CASSLEPGQFYEQYF.

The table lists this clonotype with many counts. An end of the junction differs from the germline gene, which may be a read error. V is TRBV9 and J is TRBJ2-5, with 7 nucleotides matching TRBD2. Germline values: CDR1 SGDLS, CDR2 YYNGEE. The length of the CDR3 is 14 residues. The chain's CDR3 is CASSVGLAEETQSF. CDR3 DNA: TGTGCCAGCAGCGTCGGGCTAGCGGAAGAGACCCAGTCCTTC.